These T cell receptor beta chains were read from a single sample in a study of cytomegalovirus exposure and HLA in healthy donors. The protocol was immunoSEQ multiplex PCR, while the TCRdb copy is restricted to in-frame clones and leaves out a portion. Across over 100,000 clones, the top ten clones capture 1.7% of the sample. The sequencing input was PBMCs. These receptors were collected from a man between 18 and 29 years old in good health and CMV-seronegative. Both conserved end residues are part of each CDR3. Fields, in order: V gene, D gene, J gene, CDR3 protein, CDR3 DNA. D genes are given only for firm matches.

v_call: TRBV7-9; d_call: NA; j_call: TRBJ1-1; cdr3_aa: CASSPQNTEAFF; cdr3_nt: TGTGCCAGCAGCCCCCAGAACACTGAAGCTTTCTTT
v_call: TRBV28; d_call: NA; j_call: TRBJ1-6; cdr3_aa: CASSYESSYNSPLHF; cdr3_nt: TGTGCCAGCAGTTACGAGAGCTCCTATAATTCACCCCTCCACTTT
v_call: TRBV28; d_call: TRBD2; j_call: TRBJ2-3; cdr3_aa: CASTTSGSSDTQYF; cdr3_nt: TGTGCCAGCACCACTAGCGGGAGCTCAGATACGCAGTATTTT
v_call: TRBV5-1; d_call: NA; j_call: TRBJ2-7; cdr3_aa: CASSLTGYIDEQYF; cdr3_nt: TGCGCCAGCAGCTTGACAGGGTACATAGACGAGCAGTACTTC
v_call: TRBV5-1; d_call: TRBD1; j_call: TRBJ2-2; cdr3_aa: CASSISGGANTGELFF; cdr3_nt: TGCGCCAGCAGCATTTCAGGGGGCGCGAACACCGGGGAGCTGTTTTTT
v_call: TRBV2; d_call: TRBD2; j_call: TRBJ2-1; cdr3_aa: CASSEKNLAGGPYNEQFF; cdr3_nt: TGTGCCAGCAGTGAAAAGAACCTAGCGGGAGGGCCCTACAATGAGCAGTTCTTC
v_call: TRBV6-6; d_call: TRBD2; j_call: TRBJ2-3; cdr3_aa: CASSSASGGGDTQYF; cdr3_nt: TGTGCCAGCAGTAGTGCTAGCGGGGGGGGAGATACGCAGTATTTT
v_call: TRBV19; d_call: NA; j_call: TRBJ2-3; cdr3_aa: CASTAIGGDTDTQYF; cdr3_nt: TGTGCCAGTACCGCCATAGGGGGGGACACAGATACGCAGTATTTT
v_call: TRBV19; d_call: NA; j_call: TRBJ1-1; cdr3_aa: CASSRLAVGAEAFF; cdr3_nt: TGTGCCAGTAGTCGCCTAGCGGTAGGAGCTGAAGCTTTCTTT
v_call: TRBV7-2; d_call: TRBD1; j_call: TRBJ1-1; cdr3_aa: CASGQGQANTEAFF; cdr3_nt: TGTGCCAGCGGACAGGGACAGGCGAACACTGAAGCTTTCTTT
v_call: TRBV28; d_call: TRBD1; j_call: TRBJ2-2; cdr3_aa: CASSSFGTGDTGELFF; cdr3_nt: TGTGCCAGCAGCTCGTTCGGGACAGGGGACACCGGGGAGCTGTTTTTT
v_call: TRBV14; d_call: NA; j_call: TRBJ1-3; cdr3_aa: CASSQDYGAGNTIYF; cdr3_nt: TGTGCCAGCAGCCAAGATTACGGGGCTGGAAACACCATATATTTT
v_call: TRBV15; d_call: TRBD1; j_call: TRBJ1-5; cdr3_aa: CATSRGGRGQQPQHF; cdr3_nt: TGTGCCACCAGCAGGGGGGGCAGGGGGCAACAGCCCCAGCATTTT
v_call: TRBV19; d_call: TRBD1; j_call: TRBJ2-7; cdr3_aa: CASSRDRVSGEQYF; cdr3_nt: TGTGCCAGTAGTCGCGACAGGGTGTCGGGTGAGCAGTACTTC
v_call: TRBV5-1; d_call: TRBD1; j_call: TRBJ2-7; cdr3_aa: CASSLGRTGVYEQYF; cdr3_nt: TGCGCCAGCAGCTTGGGGAGGACAGGGGTATACGAGCAGTACTTC
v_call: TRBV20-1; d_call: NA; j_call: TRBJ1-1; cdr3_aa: CSAPGITEAFF; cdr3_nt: TGCAGTGCCCCGGGGATCACTGAAGCTTTCTTT
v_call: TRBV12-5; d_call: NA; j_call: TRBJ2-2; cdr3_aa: CASGSRGETNTGELFF; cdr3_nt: TGTGCTAGTGGTTCACGAGGAGAGACGAACACCGGGGAGCTGTTTTTT
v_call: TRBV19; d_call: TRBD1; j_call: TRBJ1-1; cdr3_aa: CASSIMTGGKLMNTEAFF; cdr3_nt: TGTGCCAGTAGTATCATGACAGGGGGAAAATTGATGAACACTGAAGCTTTCTTT
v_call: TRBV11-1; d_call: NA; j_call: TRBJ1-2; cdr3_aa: CASSRGPGAYGYTF; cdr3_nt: TGTGCCAGCAGCCGCGGCCCTGGGGCCTATGGCTACACCTTC